This passage covers 27 T cell receptor beta chains from one sample sequenced in a study of T cells after yellow fever vaccination. TCRdb re-called the 5' RACE reads with MiXCR, one entry per CDR3 protein. In the table there are 500,000 to 700,000 distinct CDR3 sequences, about 19% of which are singletons. This specimen consisted of PBMCs, obtained 15 days after the yellow fever booster vaccination. Receptors originate from a young man who received the YFV17D yellow fever vaccine.

Only a few counts were recorded for this clonotype. The V call is TRBV5-4, the J call TRBJ2-7; the D gene is possibly TRBD1 (5 bases). CDR3 size: 13 residues. V lost 4 bases and J 3 bases, leaving 11 bases between the germline ends. Per germline, CDR1 SGHNT and CDR2 YYREEE (reference sequence). The CDR3 DNA is TGTGCCAGCAGCACAGGACCGATCTACGAGCAGTACTTC. Its protein product is CASSTGPIYEQYF. The full variable domain, with the rest looked up from reference TRBV5-4 and TRBJ2-7, is ETGVTQSPTHLIKTRGQQVTLRCSSQSGHNTVSWYQQALGQGPQFIFQYYREEENGRGNFPPRFSGLQFPNYSSELNVNALELDDSALYLCASSTGPIYEQYFGPGTRLTVT.

The chain combines TRBV6-2 or TRBV6-3 with TRBJ1-3; no clear D. There are 16 residues in the CDR3. Germline V gives CDR1 MNHEY, CDR2 SVGEGT. Trimming stripped 3 bases from V and 3 bases from J, with 15 bases between. The CDR3, as DNA: TGTGCCAGCAGTTATCGAGTATTTGGTTTTGGAAACACCATATATTTT. It translates to CASSYRVFGFGNTIYF.

This clonotype has more than one count but fewer than ten. This chain uses TRBV7-8 with TRBJ2-3; D is perhaps TRBD1 or TRBD2 (6 bases each). The V end lost 3 bases, the J end lost 0 bases, and 10 bases lay between the germline ends. This CDR3 has 15 amino acids. Germline CDR1 and CDR2: SGHVS and FQNEAQ. The CDR3 here is CASSFEGGSTDTQYF. DNA of the CDR3: TGTGCCAGCAGCTTTGAAGGGGGGAGCACAGATACGCAGTATTTT.

The table lists this clonotype with a few counts. The chain links TRBV6-5 to TRBJ2-1, with 14 bases fitting TRBD2. J was trimmed by 7 bases and V by 2 bases; bases with no gene match: 10. The CDR3 has 18 amino acids. Germline V gene sequence: CDR1 MNHEY, CDR2 SVGAGI. The CDR3 DNA follows: TGTGCCAGCAGTTACGGCGGGGGACTAGCGGGAGTTCGAAATGAGCAGTTCTTC. Protein sequence: CASSYGGGLAGVRNEQFF.

This clonotype was seen a single time. The V call is TRBV20-1, the J call TRBJ2-3; 8 bases map to TRBD2. Germline V gene data show CDR1 as DFQATT and CDR2 as SNEGSKA (reference sequence). The CDR3 is 12 residues long. V trimming: 5 bases; J trimming: 6 bases; junction bases outside the gene matches: 4. CDR3 sequence (DNA): TGCAGTGCTGGCACGGGGGGGGATACGCAGTATTTT. Protein sequence: CSAGTGGDTQYF.

This clonotype has only a few counts. J is TRBJ1-2 and V is TRBV11-1; TRBD1 might be the D (5 bases). Trimming stripped 0 bases from V and 1 base from J, with 21 bases between. This CDR3 has 19 residues. From germline, CDR1 is SGHAT and CDR2 FQDESV (reference sequence). The CDR3 region has the DNA TGTGCCAGCAGCTTAGCTCAATCCAGACAGAGTCAACTTAACTATGGCTACACCTTC. Translated, it gives CASSLAQSRQSQLNYGYTF.

This clonotype was counted between two and nine times. Written as DNA, the CDR3 is TGTGCCATCAGTGAGTCTGACTTTGGGGAGACCCAGTACTTC. Its translation is CAISESDFGETQYF. V and J are TRBV10-3 and TRBJ2-5; D unresolved. V was trimmed by 0 bases and J by 5 bases, leaving 10 bases between them. CDR3 length equals 14 residues. Germline CDR1 is ENHRY and CDR2 is SYGVKD.

The chain joins TRBV20-1 to TRBJ2-3; 7 nucleotides line up with TRBD1. Germline CDR1 reads DFQATT; CDR2 reads SNEGSKA (reference sequence). The CDR3 contains 13 residues. J lost 4 bases, V lost 6 bases, and 7 bases had no gene match. The CDR3 DNA is TGCAGTGCCTCCGGGACAGCGGCAGATACGCAGTATTTT. Residues: CSASGTAADTQYF.

V and J are TRBV20-1 and TRBJ2-1; 9 nucleotides line up with TRBD2. Per the germline V gene, CDR1 is DFQATT and CDR2 is SNEGSKA (reference sequence). This CDR3 region has 14 residues. Trimming at V came to 7 bases and at J to 7 bases, leaving 11 bases not matched to a gene. CDR3 nucleotides: TGCAGTGTCGTTAGCGGGAGTTGGTGGAATGAGCAGTTCTTC. It yields the protein CSVVSGSWWNEQFF.

This clonotype has a count of ten or more. The V and J genes are TRBV12-3 or TRBV12-4 and TRBJ2-1, with 10 bases aligning to TRBD2. CDR3 length: 14 residues. Trimming took 6 bases from V and 7 from J; bases not matched to a gene: 6. CDR3 bases: TGTGCCAGCAGCAGGCTAGCGGGAGCGAATGAGCAGTTCTTC. It codes for CASSRLAGANEQFF.

This clonotype was seen a few times. The V and J genes are TRBV5-6 and TRBJ2-7; tentatively, D is TRBD2 (6 bases). CDR1 is SGHDT, CDR2 YYEEEE, per germline. Trimming took off 2 bases at V and 7 bases at J, with 19 bases between the two ends. CDR3 size: 15 residues. The CDR3 loop reads CASSFTIGSEGEQYF. The CDR3 DNA reads as TGTGCCAGCAGCTTTACTATCGGGAGCGAAGGAGAGCAGTACTTC.

This sequence joins TRBV20-1 and TRBJ2-1, with 13 bases fitting TRBD2. The trim removed 5 bases at V and 6 bases at J, leaving 1 base unmatched. The CDR3 loop spans 13 amino acids. Germline CDR1 reads DFQATT; CDR2 reads SNEGSKA (reference sequence). The CDR3 coding sequence is TGCAGTGCTTGGACTAGCGGGAGCAATGAGCAGTTCTTC. It encodes CSAWTSGSNEQFF.

V usage is TRBV6-5 and J usage is TRBJ2-1; D is perhaps TRBD1 (6 bases). From germline, CDR1 is MNHEY and CDR2 SVGAGI. V was pared by 0 bases and J by 0 bases, with 15 bases between. CDR3 length: 18 amino acids. The CDR3 DNA reads TGTGCCAGCAGTTACTCCCCGGGACACTCGAGCTCCTACAATGAGCAGTTCTTC. This codes for CASSYSPGHSSSYNEQFF.

This clonotype was counted only a few times. The chain carries TRBV28 and TRBJ2-1, with 7 bases matching TRBD2. Trimming took 2 bases from V and 4 from J; bases not matched to a gene: 11. CDR3 size: 17 residues. The germline V gene has CDR1 MDHEN and CDR2 SYDVKM. CDR3 sequence reads: CASSLVTPGGTYNEQFF. The CDR3 region has the DNA TGTGCCAGCAGTTTAGTTACCCCGGGGGGAACTTACAATGAGCAGTTCTTC.

In DNA form, the CDR3 reads TGTGCCAGCAGGGACTCGGGTTCGAGGGAGCAGTTCTTC. Its translation: CASRDSGSREQFF. This sequence joins TRBV6-6 and TRBJ2-1; D is possibly TRBD2 (5 bases). The CDR3 extends over 13 amino acids. Trimming removed 6 bases from V and 10 bases from J, with 16 bases in between. Germline loops: CDR1 MNHNY, CDR2 SVGAGI (reference sequence).

This sequence joins TRBV7-9 and TRBJ2-3; D is perhaps TRBD1 (6 bases). Germline V gene lookup returns CDR1 SEHNR and CDR2 FQNEAQ (reference sequence). The V end was cut by 2 bases, the J end by 12 bases, with 18 bases between. This CDR3 has 14 residues. The CDR3: CASSLRDIPTHQYF. The DNA of the CDR3 is TGTGCCAGCAGCTTACGGGACATCCCTACCCATCAGTATTTT.

This clonotype was observed a handful of times. The chain joins TRBV20-1 to TRBJ2-3, with 7 bases aligning to TRBD1. V shed 5 bases and J 1 base; nucleotides not matched to a gene: 3. The CDR3 consists of 13 residues. The V gene's germline CDR1 is DFQATT and CDR2 SNEGSKA (reference sequence). The CDR3 region has the DNA TGCAGTGCTCCCGGGACAGGCACAGATACGCAGTATTTT. Translation: CSAPGTGTDTQYF.

The V call is TRBV10-3, the J call TRBJ2-6, with a possible D match to TRBD1 (6 bases). CDR1 ENHRY and CDR2 SYGVKD come from the germline V gene. Trimming pared 10 bases from V and 0 bases from J, leaving 22 bases between. The CDR3 has 18 amino acids. CDR3 loop: CATLRLTGPYSGANVLTF. CDR3 nucleotide sequence: TGTGCCACCCTACGGCTCACAGGGCCTTACTCTGGGGCCAACGTCCTGACTTTC.

The chain is built from TRBV7-2 and TRBJ2-7; D uncertain. Germline V lookup: CDR1 SGHTA, CDR2 FQGNSA. This CDR3 has 13 residues. V was shortened by 4 bases and J by 3 bases, with 10 bases between the two germline ends. The CDR3 sequence is CASSSRSRYEQYF. DNA of the CDR3: TGTGCCAGCAGCTCGCGGTCCCGCTACGAGCAGTACTTC.

The chain has TRBV6-2 or TRBV6-3 and TRBJ2-1, with TRBD1 matching over 12 bases. This CDR3 comprises 15 residues. The ends lost 7 bases at V and 7 bases at J; junction bases unmatched: 8. Per germline, CDR1 MNHEY and CDR2 SVGEGT. CDR3 nucleotides: TGTGCCAGCACCCGGGGGACAGGGGGCTTGAATGAGCAGTTCTTC. Its protein is CASTRGTGGLNEQFF.

The rearrangement joins TRBV28 to TRBJ2-4; no firm D call. The length of the CDR3 is 13 residues. The V end was cut by 5 bases, the J end by 7 bases, with 12 bases between. Germline-derived CDR1 and CDR2 are MDHEN and SYDVKM. CDR3 DNA sequence: TGTGCCAGCAGTGACTCCGCACGGAACATTCAGTACTTC. It is translated as CASSDSARNIQYF.

V and J are TRBV5-6 and TRBJ2-7; D is unclear. The V end was cut by 0 bases, the J end by 6 bases, with 7 bases between. Germline values: CDR1 SGHDT, CDR2 YYEEEE. This CDR3 region has 12 residues. CDR3 sequence: CASSLVDGEQYF. In nucleotides, the CDR3 is TGTGCCAGCAGCTTGGTAGACGGCGAGCAGTACTTC. The full variable domain, completed using reference TRBV5-6 and TRBJ2-7, is DAGVTQSPTHLIKTRGQQVTLRCSPKSGHDTVSWYQQALGQGPQFIFQYYEEEERQRGNFPDRFSGHQFPNYSSELNVNALLLGDSALYLCASSLVDGEQYFGPGTRLTVT.

In this sample, this clonotype turned up a few times. Written as DNA, the CDR3 is TGTGCCAGCAGAAAAACTAGCGGGGTCTACGAGCAGTACTTC. It codes for CASRKTSGVYEQYF. The chain recombines TRBV12-3 or TRBV12-4 with TRBJ2-7, with 10 nucleotides matching TRBD2. This CDR3 region has 14 residues. V shed 6 bases and J 3 bases; nucleotides not matched to a gene: 5.

The chain is built from TRBV29-1 and TRBJ2-2, with a possible D match to TRBD2 (6 bases). The CDR3 spans 14 residues. Germline CDR1 is SQVTM and CDR2 is ANQGSEA. CDR3 sequence (DNA): TGCGCCTCCCCGGGGGAACGGGATTGGGGGGAGCTGTTTTTT. Protein product: CASPGERDWGELFF.

This clonotype appeared a few times. The V and J genes are TRBV6-1 and TRBJ2-3; D remains unclear. Germline CDR1 and CDR2: MNHNS and SASEGT. Trimming removed 11 bases at V and 0 bases at J, with 15 bases between. This CDR3 comprises 14 residues. CDR3 in DNA: TGTGCCTCCCATAGGGCGGATAGCACAGATACGCAGTATTTT. Amino acids: CASHRADSTDTQYF.

CDR3 sequence reads: CASSGGQGRSTDTQYF. DNA for the CDR3: TGTGCCAGCAGCGGGGGACAGGGTCGTAGCACAGATACGCAGTATTTT. This chain links TRBV7-2 with TRBJ2-3; 9 nucleotides align to TRBD1. V dropped 5 bases and J dropped 0; count of bases not matched to a gene: 6. From germline, CDR1 is SGHTA and CDR2 FQGNSA. The CDR3 length is 16 residues.

The chain recombines TRBV11-2 with TRBJ2-5; TRBD1 agrees at 7 bases. The CDR3 is 13 residues long. Per the germline V gene, CDR1 is SGHAT and CDR2 is FQNNGV. With V trimmed by 6 bases and J by 5 bases, 6 bases remained unmatched. The CDR3: CASRRQGDETQYF. DNA for the CDR3: TGTGCCAGCAGACGACAGGGTGACGAGACCCAGTACTTC.